Listed here are 27 T cell receptor beta chains from one sample, sequenced in a study of blood T cell repertoires in COVID-19. The repertoire was sequenced with immunoSEQ multiplex PCR; TCRdb's copy has only in-frame clones and lacks some. The sample yields around 250,000 clones, approximately 84% seen once. Sequencing was carried out using PBMCs or T cells enriched from blood (not recorded which). The receptors were sampled from a man aged 18 to 30 who had recovered from COVID-19.

This clone is a singleton in its sample. The CDR3 bases are TGTGCCAGCGGAGGGAGGGTAGGAGAGACCCAGTACTTC. The encoded protein is CASGGRVGETQYF. The J gene is TRBJ2-5, the V gene TRBV2; TRBD2 agrees at 7 bases. J lost 4 bases, V lost 8 bases, and 7 bases had no gene match. Germline V gives CDR1 SNHLY, CDR2 FYNNEI. The CDR3 has 13 residues.

This rearrangement joins TRBV6-4 to TRBJ2-1; D gene uncertain. CDR1 and CDR2 (germline): MRHNA, SNTAGT. The CDR3 contains 14 residues. The ends were cut back, 3 bases at V and 5 bases at J, with 11 bases in the middle. The CDR3 sequence is CASSEGVEHNEQFF. The CDR3 coding sequence is TGTGCCAGCAGTGAAGGAGTGGAGCACAATGAGCAGTTCTTC.

The V gene is TRBV19, the J gene TRBJ1-5; D is possibly TRBD1 (6 bases). This CDR3 has 15 amino acids. V was cut by 6 bases and J by 6 bases, with 18 bases left in between. The germline CDR1 and CDR2 sequences are LNHDA and SQIVND (reference sequence). The CDR3 region is CASRHGQRSGQPQHF. CDR3 DNA sequence: TGTGCCAGTAGACACGGACAGAGGAGCGGTCAGCCCCAGCATTTT. Full variable domain (rest looked up from reference TRBV19 and TRBJ1-5): DGGITQSPKYLFRKEGQNVTLSCEQNLNHDAMYWYRQDPGQGLRLIYYSQIVNDFQKGDIAEGYSVSREKKESFPLTVTSAQKNPTAFYLCASRHGQRSGQPQHFGDGTRLSIL.

The CDR3, as DNA: TGTGCCACCAGTGACCCCGGGACAGGGTACGGGGCCAACGTCCTGACTTTC. Residues: CATSDPGTGYGANVLTF. The V and J genes are TRBV24-1 and TRBJ2-6; 9 bases agree with TRBD1. CDR3 length equals 17 residues. Losses at the gene ends were 4 bases for V and 4 bases for J; bases not matched to a gene: 7. The germline V gene has CDR1 KGHDR and CDR2 SFDVKD.

This rearrangement joins TRBV12-3 or TRBV12-4 to TRBJ1-1; 8 bases match TRBD1. The CDR3 covers 13 residues. J lost 5 bases, V lost 5 bases, and 4 bases had no gene match. CDR3 in amino acids: CASSPGGFTEAFF. Here the CDR3 DNA reads TGTGCCAGCAGTCCAGGGGGCTTTACTGAAGCTTTCTTT.

This sequence joins TRBV5-1 and TRBJ1-1; D is uncertain. The germline V gene encodes CDR1 SGHRS and CDR2 YFSETQ. This CDR3 region has 15 residues. The V end lost 0 bases, the J end lost 4 bases, and 13 bases lay between the germline ends. The CDR3 reads CASSLVSGVVTEAFF. Written as DNA, the CDR3 is TGCGCCAGCAGCTTGGTGTCCGGGGTTGTCACTGAAGCTTTCTTT.

The J gene is TRBJ2-4, the V gene TRBV6-2 or TRBV6-3, with 8 bases fitting TRBD1. CDR1 MNHEY and CDR2 SVGEGT come from the germline V gene. There are 16 residues in the CDR3. With 2 bases clipped from V and 1 base from J, the junction kept 4 bases outside the gene matches. The CDR3 reads CASSYRTGSAKNIQYF. The CDR3 nucleotides are TGTGCCAGCAGTTACCGGACAGGGTCGGCCAAAAACATTCAGTACTTC.

The chain is built from TRBV25-1 and TRBJ1-2; no definite D call. The CDR3 covers 11 residues. Germline CDR1 reads MGHDK; CDR2 reads SYGVNS. Trimming removed 4 bases at V and 8 bases at J, with 8 bases between. The CDR3 sequence is CASSASLGYTF. The CDR3 nucleotides are TGTGCCAGCAGTGCGTCCCTAGGCTACACCTTC.

As concerns this clone: Other DNA sequences of this sample code for an identical CDR3. This rearrangement joins TRBV25-1 to TRBJ2-7, with 9 bases fitting TRBD2. Germline trimming cut 2 bases from V and 2 bases from J; bases unmatched to any gene: 7. The germline V gene encodes CDR1 MGHDK and CDR2 SYGVNS. This CDR3 is 16 amino acids long. CDR3 nucleotide sequence: TGTGCCAGCAGTGAAATTAGCGGGAGTCACCCCTACGAGCAGTACTTC. It is translated as CASSEISGSHPYEQYF.

This chain links TRBV10-3 with TRBJ2-2; no clear D. Looked up from germline, CDR1 is ENHRY and CDR2 is SYGVKD. CDR3 length: 16 amino acids. Deletions cut 0 bases from V and 4 bases from J, with 12 bases between. Here the CDR3 reads CAISESPLTGTGELFF. In DNA form, the CDR3 reads TGTGCCATCAGTGAGTCCCCCCTTACCGGCACCGGGGAGCTGTTTTTT.

This chain joins TRBV27 and TRBJ2-2; D not certain. This CDR3 contains 14 residues. The germline gives CDR1 MNHEY, CDR2 SMNVEV (reference sequence). V was pared by 3 bases and J by 8 bases, with 13 bases between. CDR3 residues: CASSFSGSGGELFF. For the CDR3, the DNA is TGTGCCAGCAGTTTCTCTGGCTCAGGAGGGGAGCTGTTTTTT.

The rearrangement links TRBV12-3 or TRBV12-4 to TRBJ1-1, with TRBD1 matching over 7 bases. V lost 2 bases to trimming and J lost 4 bases; unmatched junction nucleotides: 1. There are 13 residues in the CDR3. In DNA, the CDR3 is TGTGCCAGCAGTTTACGGACAGGCACTGAAGCTTTCTTT. It translates to CASSLRTGTEAFF.

The chain joins TRBV6-5 to TRBJ1-1, with 7 bases matching TRBD1. After removal of 5 bases from V and 0 bases from J, the junction contained 3 bases not matched to a gene. From germline, CDR1 is MNHEY and CDR2 SVGAGI. There are 14 residues in the CDR3. In DNA form, the CDR3 reads TGTGCCAGCAGTACCGGACAGGTGAACACTGAAGCTTTCTTT. Its protein is CASSTGQVNTEAFF.

This clone was picked up one time. This sequence joins TRBV3-1 (or the pseudogene TRBV3-2) and TRBJ2-7, with 8 bases aligning to TRBD1. J lost 3 bases, V lost 3 bases, and 1 base had no gene match. Germline CDR1 is LGHDT and CDR2 is YNNKEL (reference sequence). This CDR3 region has 13 residues. The CDR3 region has the DNA TGTGCCAGCAGCCAGACAGGGGTCTACGAGCAGTACTTC. Translation gives CASSQTGVYEQYF.

Note on this clone: The junction does not match germline at one end; this may be a read error. The rearrangement links TRBV13 to TRBJ1-1; D is unresolved. The CDR3 is made up of 11 amino acids. Germline CDR1 reads PRHDT; CDR2 reads FYEKMQ (reference sequence). CDR3 sequence: CASSLASGYVW. CDR3 nucleotides: TGTGCCAGCAGCTTAGCTTCCGGGTATGTATGG.

This chain's CDR3 is CASSDDRAEGAKNIQYF. The CDR3 DNA follows: TGTGCCAGCAGTGACGACAGGGCAGAAGGGGCCAAAAACATTCAGTACTTC. This rearrangement joins TRBV6-1 to TRBJ2-4; 7 positions match TRBD1. Germline assignment: CDR1 MNHNS and CDR2 SASEGT. V lost 3 bases and J lost 1; bases outside the gene matches: 9. The CDR3 spans 17 residues.

This chain joins TRBV5-1 and TRBJ2-7, with 9 positions matching TRBD2. The germline gives CDR1 SGHRS, CDR2 YFSETQ. The V gene end was trimmed by 0 bases and the J gene end by 2 bases; junction bases not matched to a gene: 3. This CDR3 has 15 amino acids. The CDR3 nucleotides read TGCGCCAGCAGCTTGGTTAGCGGGAGCGCCTACGAGCAGTACTTC. Translation gives CASSLVSGSAYEQYF.

CDR3 region: CASSQKWGEMYETQYF. The CDR3 DNA sequence: TGTGCCAGCAGCCAAAAGTGGGGGGAGATGTATGAGACCCAGTACTTC. The chain joins TRBV4-2 to TRBJ2-5, with a possible D match to TRBD2 (6 bases). The CDR3 spans 16 residues. Trimming took 2 bases from V and 5 from J, leaving 18 bases between them. Germline V gene data show CDR1 as LGHNA and CDR2 as YNFKEQ.

This chain joins TRBV14 and TRBJ1-2; 8 bases agree with TRBD1. CDR3 size: 16 residues. Trimming took 0 bases from V and 4 from J; bases not matched to a gene: 7. Germline CDR1 SGHDN, CDR2 FVKESK. This CDR3 is CASSQEPTTGGYGYTF. The CDR3 DNA sequence: TGTGCCAGCAGCCAAGAACCTACTACAGGGGGCTATGGCTACACCTTC.

The rearrangement links TRBV27 to TRBJ2-7; TRBD2 aligns across 12 bases. CDR1 and CDR2 (germline): MNHEY, SMNVEV (reference sequence). The CDR3 length is 17 residues. V was clipped by 7 bases and J by 5 bases; unmatched bases: 15. The CDR3 region has the DNA TGTGCCAGCATAGGGACTAGCGGGCCTCTAGGTACCCACGAGCAGTACTTC. This gives the protein CASIGTSGPLGTHEQYF.

This clone was recorded only once. The limits of the CDR3 on the DNA are not certain, so only TCRdb's listed CDR3 is given. This chain connects TRBV27 to TRBJ1-2; TRBD1 was called by the table and not checked on the DNA. In germline, CDR1 is MNHEY, CDR2 SMNVEV (reference sequence). The CDR3 is made up of 12 amino acids, end residues included. The CDR3 sequence: CASSFGPGGYTF.

V usage is TRBV19 and J usage is TRBJ2-1, with D perhaps matching TRBD1 (5 bases). The CDR3 totals 17 residues. V lost 5 bases, J lost 0 bases, and 17 bases lay in between. Germline assignment: CDR1 LNHDA and CDR2 SQIVND (reference sequence). The CDR3 loop reads CASSPPRQSSSYNEQFF. Here the CDR3 DNA reads TGTGCCAGTAGTCCCCCCCGACAGTCCAGCTCCTACAATGAGCAGTTCTTC.

The V gene is TRBV7-9, the J gene TRBJ2-1; the match to TRBD2 covers 12 bases. Trimming at V came to 2 bases and at J to 9 bases, leaving 11 bases not matched to a gene. The CDR3 runs 17 residues. The germline V gene encodes CDR1 SEHNR and CDR2 FQNEAQ (reference sequence). The CDR3 sequence: CASSLTDWTSGKGEQFF. DNA for the CDR3: TGTGCCAGCAGCTTAACCGATTGGACTAGCGGGAAGGGTGAGCAGTTCTTC. The whole variable domain, remainder taken from reference TRBV7-9 and TRBJ2-1, is DTGVSQNPRHKITKRGQNVTFRCDPISEHNRLYWYRQTLGQGPEFLTYFQNEAQLEKSRLLSDRFSAERPKGSFSTLEIQRTEQGDSAMYLCASSLTDWTSGKGEQFFGPGTRLTVL.

The chain couples TRBV19 to TRBJ2-3, with a tentative D call TRBD2 (7 bases). CDR1 and CDR2 from the germline V gene are LNHDA and SQIVND (reference sequence). The CDR3 consists of 19 residues. Trimming removed 5 bases at V and 0 bases at J, with 24 bases between. CDR3 DNA sequence: TGTGCCAGTAGTCCGTCTGGCGGGGGCCGCTCCTATAGCACAGATACGCAGTATTTT. This encodes CASSPSGGGRSYSTDTQYF.

As DNA, the CDR3 is TGTGCCAGCAGCCCGCGGGGGCAGGGAGGGAGGACTGAAGCTTTCTTT. This encodes CASSPRGQGGRTEAFF. The chain has TRBV13 and TRBJ1-1; TRBD1 is a possible D gene (6 bases). Trimming took off 5 bases at V and 5 bases at J, with 21 bases between the two ends. The germline CDR1 and CDR2 sequences are PRHDT and FYEKMQ (reference sequence). There are 16 residues in the CDR3.

The rearrangement links TRBV19 to TRBJ1-4; D is ambiguous. This CDR3 comprises 15 residues. Germline CDR1 LNHDA, CDR2 SQIVND (reference sequence). V lost 4 bases and J 9 bases, leaving 18 bases between the germline ends. The CDR3 is CASSTSTEVSKKLFF. The CDR3, as DNA: TGTGCCAGTAGTACCTCCACCGAGGTTTCGAAAAAACTGTTTTTT.

The chain joins TRBV5-6 to TRBJ2-2, with 13 bases lining up with TRBD2. Germline CDR1 SGHDT, CDR2 YYEEEE. V lost 5 bases to trimming and J lost 1 base; unmatched junction nucleotides: 11. The length of the CDR3 is 19 residues. DNA for the CDR3: TGTGCCAGCAGTGATACTAGCGGGGGGGCCTTCCGGAACACCGGGGAGCTGTTTTTT. Encoded protein: CASSDTSGGAFRNTGELFF.